Presented here are 9 T cell receptor beta chains from one specimen sequenced in a study of cytomegalovirus exposure and HLA in healthy donors. Researchers ran the PCR with 60 Vbeta and 13 Jbeta primers. Clones were sequenced by immunoSEQ multiplex PCR, and TCRdb holds only the in-frame ones, with some missing. The data hold about 97,000 clones, with roughly 74% observed a single time. Sequencing was done on a sample of PBMCs. Receptors were obtained from a woman in her forties in good health and CMV-seronegative.

The rearrangement links TRBV5-4 to TRBJ2-3, with TRBD1 matching 9 bases. CDR3 length equals 16 residues. The trim removed 0 bases at V and 4 bases at J, leaving 6 bases unmatched. Germline loops: CDR1 SGHNT, CDR2 YYREEE (reference sequence). The CDR3 sequence: CASSLETGGSPDTQYF. The CDR3 DNA follows: TGTGCCAGCAGCTTGGAAACAGGGGGCAGCCCAGATACGCAGTATTTT. Drawing the rest from reference TRBV5-4 and TRBJ2-3, the complete variable domain is ETGVTQSPTHLIKTRGQQVTLRCSSQSGHNTVSWYQQALGQGPQFIFQYYREEENGRGNFPPRFSGLQFPNYSSELNVNALELDDSALYLCASSLETGGSPDTQYFGPGTRLTVL.

The chain joins TRBV11-2 to TRBJ1-1, with a possible D match to TRBD1 (6 bases). Germline V gene lookup returns CDR1 SGHAT and CDR2 FQNNGV. This CDR3 is built from 16 residues. The V and J ends lost 5 bases and 4 bases respectively, with 20 bases between them. The CDR3 spells CASSHSPRGYGTEAFF. CDR3 nucleotide sequence: TGTGCCAGCAGCCATTCGCCTAGGGGGTATGGCACTGAAGCTTTCTTT.

The rearrangement uses TRBV19 and TRBJ1-4; 11 nucleotides align to TRBD1. The ends lost 4 bases at V and 8 bases at J; junction bases unmatched: 3. The germline V gene has CDR1 LNHDA and CDR2 SQIVND (reference sequence). This CDR3 contains 14 residues. CDR3 nucleotide sequence: TGTGCCAGTAGTACCGGGACAGGGGGGGAAAAACTGTTTTTT. It encodes CASSTGTGGEKLFF.

The V call is TRBV29-1, the J call TRBJ2-7, with D possibly matching TRBD1 (5 bases). In germline, CDR1 is SQVTM, CDR2 ANQGSEA. The V end was cut by 3 bases, the J end by 4 bases, with 7 bases between. This CDR3 contains 11 residues. CDR3 protein: CSVDAGYEQYF. The CDR3 nucleotides are TGCAGCGTTGACGCAGGGTACGAGCAGTACTTC.

V and J are TRBV7-3 and TRBJ1-6; no clear D gene. V gave up 2 bases and J gave up 5 bases, with 10 bases separating them. CDR1 is SGHTA and CDR2 is FQGTGA in the germline V gene. This CDR3 spans 15 amino acids. The CDR3 loop is CASSLSGGNNSPLHF. The CDR3 nucleotides are TGTGCCAGCAGCTTATCCGGCGGGAATAATTCACCCCTCCACTTT.

This clone has a single count. The chain uses TRBV27 and TRBJ1-4, with no clear D. CDR1 and CDR2 (germline): MNHEY, SMNVEV (reference sequence). Trimming left V 4 bases short and J 8 bases short, with 14 bases between. The CDR3 is 14 residues long. The DNA of the CDR3 is TGTGCCAGCAGTTCAACCTCGGCTAGAGAAAAACTGTTTTTT. Translation gives CASSSTSAREKLFF.

The gene calls are TRBV2 and TRBJ1-4; the match to TRBD1 covers 9 bases. The V gene's germline CDR1 is SNHLY and CDR2 FYNNEI. The CDR3 is 14 residues long. V was clipped by 4 bases and J by 8 bases; unmatched bases: 5. The CDR3 spells CASSGGTGNEKLFF. CDR3 DNA sequence: TGTGCCAGCAGTGGCGGGACAGGGAACGAAAAACTGTTTTTT.

DNA of the CDR3: TGTGCCAGCAGCTTAAGCGGGGGGGCTTCACGTGGCCAGTACTTC. It encodes CASSLSGGASRGQYF. The chain recombines TRBV7-2 with TRBJ2-5; 10 positions agree with TRBD2. Germline CDR1 and CDR2: SGHTA and FQGNSA. The CDR3 length is 15 residues. Trimming at V came to 2 bases and at J to 10 bases, leaving 10 bases not matched to a gene.

The sample holds a few counts of this clone. The chain combines TRBV6-5 with TRBJ2-7, with D hard to call. V was cut by 10 bases and J by 2 bases, with 18 bases left in between. Germline CDR1 reads MNHEY; CDR2 reads SVGAGI. The CDR3 consists of 14 residues. CDR3 bases: TGTGCCATCCGAAATCAAGCGAGCACCTACGAGCAGTACTTC. This sequence encodes CAIRNQASTYEQYF.